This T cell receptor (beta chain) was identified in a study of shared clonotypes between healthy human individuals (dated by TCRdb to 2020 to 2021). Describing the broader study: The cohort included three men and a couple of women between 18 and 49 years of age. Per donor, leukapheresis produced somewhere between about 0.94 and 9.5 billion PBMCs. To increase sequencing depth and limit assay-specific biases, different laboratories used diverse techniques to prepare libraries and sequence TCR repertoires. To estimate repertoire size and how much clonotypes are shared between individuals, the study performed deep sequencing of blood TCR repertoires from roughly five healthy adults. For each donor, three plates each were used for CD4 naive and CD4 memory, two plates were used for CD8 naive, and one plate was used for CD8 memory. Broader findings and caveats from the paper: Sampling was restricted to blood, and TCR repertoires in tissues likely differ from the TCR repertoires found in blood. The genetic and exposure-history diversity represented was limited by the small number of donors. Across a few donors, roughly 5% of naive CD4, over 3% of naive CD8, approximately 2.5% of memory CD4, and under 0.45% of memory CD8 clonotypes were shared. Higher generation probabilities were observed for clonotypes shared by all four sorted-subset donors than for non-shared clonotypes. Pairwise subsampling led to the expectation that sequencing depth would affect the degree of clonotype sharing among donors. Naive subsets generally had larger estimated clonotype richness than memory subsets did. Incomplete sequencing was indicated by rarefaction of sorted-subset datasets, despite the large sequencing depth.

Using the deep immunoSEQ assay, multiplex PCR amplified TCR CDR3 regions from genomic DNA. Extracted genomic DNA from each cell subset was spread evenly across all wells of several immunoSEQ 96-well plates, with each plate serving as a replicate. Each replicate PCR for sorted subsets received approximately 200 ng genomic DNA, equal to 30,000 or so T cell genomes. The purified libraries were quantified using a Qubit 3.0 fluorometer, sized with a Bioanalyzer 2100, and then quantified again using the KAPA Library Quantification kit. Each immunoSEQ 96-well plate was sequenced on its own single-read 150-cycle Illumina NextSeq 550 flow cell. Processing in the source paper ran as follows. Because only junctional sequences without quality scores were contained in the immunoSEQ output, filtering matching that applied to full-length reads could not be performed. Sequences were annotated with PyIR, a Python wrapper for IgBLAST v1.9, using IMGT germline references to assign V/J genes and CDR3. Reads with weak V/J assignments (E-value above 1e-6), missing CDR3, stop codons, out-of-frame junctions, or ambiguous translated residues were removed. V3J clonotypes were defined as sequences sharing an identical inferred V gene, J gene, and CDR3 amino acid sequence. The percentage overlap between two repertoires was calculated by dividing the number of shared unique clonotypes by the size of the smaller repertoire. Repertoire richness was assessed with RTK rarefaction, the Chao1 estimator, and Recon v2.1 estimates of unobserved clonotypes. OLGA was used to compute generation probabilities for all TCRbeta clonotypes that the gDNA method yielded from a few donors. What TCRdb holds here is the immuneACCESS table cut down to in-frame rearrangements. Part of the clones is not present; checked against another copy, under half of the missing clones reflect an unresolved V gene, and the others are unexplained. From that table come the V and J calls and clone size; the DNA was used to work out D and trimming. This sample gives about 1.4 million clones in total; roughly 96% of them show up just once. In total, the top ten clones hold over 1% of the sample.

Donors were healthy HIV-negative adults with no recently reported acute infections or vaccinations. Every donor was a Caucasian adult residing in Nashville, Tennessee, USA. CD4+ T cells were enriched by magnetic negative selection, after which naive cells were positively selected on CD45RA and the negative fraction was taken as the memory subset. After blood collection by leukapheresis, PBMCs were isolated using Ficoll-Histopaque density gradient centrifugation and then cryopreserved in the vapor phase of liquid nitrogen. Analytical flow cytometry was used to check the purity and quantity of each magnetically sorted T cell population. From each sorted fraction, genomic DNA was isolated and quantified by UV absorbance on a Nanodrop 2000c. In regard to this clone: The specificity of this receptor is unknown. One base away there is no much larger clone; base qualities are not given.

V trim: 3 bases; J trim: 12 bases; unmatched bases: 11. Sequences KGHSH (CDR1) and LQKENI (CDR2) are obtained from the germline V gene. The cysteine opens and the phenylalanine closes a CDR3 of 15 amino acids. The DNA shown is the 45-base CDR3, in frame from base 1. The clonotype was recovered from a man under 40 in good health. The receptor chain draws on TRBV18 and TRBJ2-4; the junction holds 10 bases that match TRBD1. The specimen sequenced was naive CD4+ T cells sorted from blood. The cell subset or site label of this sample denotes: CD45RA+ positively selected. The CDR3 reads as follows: CASSPKRGQGQNQYF. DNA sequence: TGTGCCAGCTCACCTAAGAGGGGACAGGGGCAAAATCAGTACTTC.